Below are 4 T cell receptor beta chains sequenced from a single sample in a study of T cell responses to AZD1222 COVID-19 vaccine. Repertoires were generated with immunoSEQ multiplex PCR, while TCRdb's copy carries only in-frame clones and drops some. The sample lists fewer than 120,000 clones, roughly 90% seen once, with about 2.5% in the top ten. Sequenced material: peripheral blood, taken 28 days after the second AZD1222 dose. The receptors here all came from an adult who received the AZD1222 COVID-19 vaccine.

This sequence joins TRBV7-2 and TRBJ2-3, with unresolved D. CDR1 is SGHTA, CDR2 FQGNSA, per germline. The CDR3 is 14 amino acids. Between the trimmed V and J ends, which lost 1 base and 0 bases, there was a span of 5 bases. This CDR3 reads CASSLGASTDTQYF. CDR3 nucleotides: TGTGCCAGCAGCTTAGGAGCGAGCACAGATACGCAGTATTTT.

The chain combines TRBV20-1 with TRBJ1-5; tentatively, D is TRBD1 (6 bases). Trimming removed 3 bases from V and 0 bases from J, with 15 bases in between. The CDR3 runs to 16 residues. Germline assignment: CDR1 DFQATT and CDR2 SNEGSKA (reference sequence). The CDR3 bases are TGCAGTGCTAGTTCCGGGGGCGGCTATAGCAATCAGCCCCAGCATTTT. Translation gives CSASSGGGYSNQPQHF.

The chain couples TRBV5-1 to TRBJ2-1, with TRBD2 identical over 12 bases. Germline CDR1 reads SGHRS; CDR2 reads YFSETQ. The CDR3 runs 17 residues. Trimming cost V 0 bases and J 4 bases; bases outside gene matches: 5. The CDR3 region is CASSLVLAGGLYNEQFF. The CDR3 nucleotides read TGCGCCAGCAGCTTGGTGCTAGCGGGGGGGCTGTACAATGAGCAGTTCTTC.

The chain links TRBV7-2 to TRBJ1-1; D is possibly TRBD1 (6 bases). V was pared by 5 bases and J by 4 bases, with 17 bases between. CDR3 length equals 15 residues. Germline V lookup: CDR1 SGHTA, CDR2 FQGNSA. The chain's CDR3 is CASSPRETGGTEAFF. In DNA form, the CDR3 reads TGTGCCAGCAGCCCACGGGAGACAGGCGGCACTGAAGCTTTCTTT.